This entry describes one T cell receptor beta chain. The antigen it binds to is not known. No much larger clonotype is one base removed from it; base qualities were not supplied. The CDR3 numbers 14 residues from cysteine through phenylalanine. The retained sequence is limited to the CDR3, 42 bases, with the frame set at the first base. V is shortened by 5 bases, J by 2 bases, and the region joining them spans 12 bases. This sample was included in a study of post-analysis software for immune sequencing data (dated by TCRdb to about 2015). For context, the study as a whole: The recorded disease courses included relapsing-remitting, secondary progressive and progressive-relapsing multiple sclerosis, and some patients had no subtype annotation. The patient repertoires were compared against approximately eleven previously published healthy control repertoires obtained from donors aged 6 to 25 years. A subset of samples was prepared in parallel using single-end sample barcoding, then pooled and co-amplified after Illumina adapter ligation.

Receptors were amplified or captured by PCR. TCRdb lists the instrument as Illumina HiSeq 2500. To reduce PCR and sequencing biases, unique molecular identifiers were built into the TCR beta cDNA libraries. Approximately 500,000 cDNA molecules were obtained for every 1 to 10 million input T cells, so each molecule roughly corresponded to one T cell. Patient libraries were prepared and sequenced with the same protocol used for the earlier healthy control dataset. Within a given batch, samples were prepared together, multiplexed and sequenced on the same HiSeq lane. The study's own analysis went as follows. Raw barcoded reads were processed with MIGEC, discarding single-read molecular identifier groups before consensus assembly and CDR3 extraction. Clonotype tables were post-analysed with VDJtools, normalizing diversity by down-sampling all datasets to the smallest sample size. To correct batch-related cross-sample contamination, repertoire overlap clustering matched CDR3 amino acid sequences but not nucleotide sequences. The public reads were run again by TCRdb, first through fastp at Q25 and then through MiXCR, and only productive beta chains were kept. Each CDR3 protein gets just one entry, which takes the most common genes and DNA from the rows behind it. The V and J calls here are based on TCRdb, not the publication. Across this sample there are around 710,000 distinct CDR3 sequences, with 46% seen only once. 4.9% of the sample goes to the ten largest clones.

To demonstrate the VDJtools post-analysis software, the study profiled TCR beta repertoires from the peripheral blood of 13 young patients with multiple sclerosis. The multiple sclerosis patients were children and adolescents between roughly 6 and 15 years of age. Study-wide conclusions, independent of this receptor: Significantly lower normalized Chao1 diversity was found in multiple sclerosis patients than in controls, suggesting substantial peripheral T-cell clonal expansion. When samples were clustered directly using the F measure, samples prepared in the same batch co-clustered strongly, which prompted a batch-effect correction. The multiple sclerosis patient group was slightly younger than the control group. Patients showed significantly higher frequencies than controls for roughly 5 TRBV segments, among them TRBV5-6, TRBV5-1 and TRBV20-1.

Sequencing input: blood. This clonotype was sampled from a girl between 5 and 17 years old with multiple sclerosis. The chain links TRBV12-3 or TRBV12-4 with TRBJ1-1, with no D gene named confidently. The sequence in DNA is TGTGCCAGCAGTCCCCCGGGATCAAACACTGAAGCTTTCTTT. Its translation reads: CASSPPGSNTEAFF.